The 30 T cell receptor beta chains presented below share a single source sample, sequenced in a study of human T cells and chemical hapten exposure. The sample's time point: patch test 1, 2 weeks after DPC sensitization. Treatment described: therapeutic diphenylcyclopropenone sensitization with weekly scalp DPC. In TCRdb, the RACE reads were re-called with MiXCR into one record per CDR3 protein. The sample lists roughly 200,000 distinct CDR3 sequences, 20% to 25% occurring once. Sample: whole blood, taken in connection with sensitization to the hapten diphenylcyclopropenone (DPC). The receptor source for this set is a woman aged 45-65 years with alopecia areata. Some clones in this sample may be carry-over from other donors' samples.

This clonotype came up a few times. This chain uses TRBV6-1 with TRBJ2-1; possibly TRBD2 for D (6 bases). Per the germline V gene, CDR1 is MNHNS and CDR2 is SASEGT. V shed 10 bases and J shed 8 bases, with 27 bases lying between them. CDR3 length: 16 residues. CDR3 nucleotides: TGTGCCACCCTCCGAGGACGGCGGGGTGGTTTGGATGAGCAGTTCTTC. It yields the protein CATLRGRRGGLDEQFF.

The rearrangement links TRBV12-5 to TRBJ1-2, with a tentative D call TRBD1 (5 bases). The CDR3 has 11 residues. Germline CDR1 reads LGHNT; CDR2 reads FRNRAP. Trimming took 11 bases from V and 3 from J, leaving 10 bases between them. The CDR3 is CASGGYYGYTF. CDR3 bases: TGTGCTTCCGGGGGGTACTATGGCTACACCTTC.

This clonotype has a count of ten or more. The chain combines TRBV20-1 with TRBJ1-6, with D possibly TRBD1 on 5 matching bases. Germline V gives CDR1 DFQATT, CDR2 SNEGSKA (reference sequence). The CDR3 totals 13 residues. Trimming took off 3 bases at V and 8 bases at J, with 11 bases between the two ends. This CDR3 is CSASEGDDSPLHF. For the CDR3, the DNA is TGCAGTGCTAGTGAAGGGGATGATTCACCCCTCCACTTT.

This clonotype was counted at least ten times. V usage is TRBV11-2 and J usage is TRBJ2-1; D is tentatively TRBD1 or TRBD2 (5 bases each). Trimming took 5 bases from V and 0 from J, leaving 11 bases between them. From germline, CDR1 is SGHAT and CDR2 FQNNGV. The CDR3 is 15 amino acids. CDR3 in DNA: TGTGCCAGCAGCGCCCTGAGGGGCTCCTACAATGAGCAGTTCTTC. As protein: CASSALRGSYNEQFF. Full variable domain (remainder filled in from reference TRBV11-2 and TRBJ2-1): EAGVAQSPRYKIIEKRQSVAFWCNPISGHATLYWYQQILGQGPKLLIQFQNNGVVDDSQLPKDRFSAERLKGVDSTLKIQPAKLEDSAVYLCASSALRGSYNEQFFGPGTRLTVL.

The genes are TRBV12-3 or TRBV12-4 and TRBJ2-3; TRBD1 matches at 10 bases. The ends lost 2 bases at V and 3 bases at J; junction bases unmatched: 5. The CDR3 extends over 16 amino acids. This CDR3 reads CASSLRQGAGTDTQYF. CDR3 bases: TGTGCCAGCAGTTTACGACAGGGGGCGGGGACAGATACGCAGTATTTT.

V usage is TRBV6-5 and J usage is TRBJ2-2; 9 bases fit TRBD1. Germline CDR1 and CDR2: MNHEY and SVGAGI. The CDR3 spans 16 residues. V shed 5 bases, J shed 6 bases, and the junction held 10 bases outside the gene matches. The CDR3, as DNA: TGTGCCAGCAGTAAAAGGACAGGGGAGTCTTCCGGGGAGCTGTTTTTT. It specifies CASSKRTGESSGELFF.

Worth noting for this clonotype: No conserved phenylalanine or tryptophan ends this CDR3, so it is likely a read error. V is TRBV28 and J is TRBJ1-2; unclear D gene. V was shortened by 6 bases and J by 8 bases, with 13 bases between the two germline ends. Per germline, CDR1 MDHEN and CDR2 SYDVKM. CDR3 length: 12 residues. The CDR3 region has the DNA TGTGCCAGCAGCACGGGGTTCAGGGGCTACACCTCC. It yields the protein CASSTGFRGYTS.

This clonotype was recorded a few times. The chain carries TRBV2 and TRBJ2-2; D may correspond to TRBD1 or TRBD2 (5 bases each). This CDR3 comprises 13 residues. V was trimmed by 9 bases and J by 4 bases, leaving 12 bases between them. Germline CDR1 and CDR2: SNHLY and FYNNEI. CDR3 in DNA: TGTGCCAGTGGACTCAGGGTCACCGGGGAGCTGTTTTTT. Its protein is CASGLRVTGELFF.

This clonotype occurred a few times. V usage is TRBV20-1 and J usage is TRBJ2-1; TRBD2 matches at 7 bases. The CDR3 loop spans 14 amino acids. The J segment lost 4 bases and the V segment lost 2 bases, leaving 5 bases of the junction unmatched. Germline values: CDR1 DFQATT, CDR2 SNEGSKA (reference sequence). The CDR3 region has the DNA TGCAGTGCTAGACCCCCTAGCGGATACAATGAGCAGTTCTTC. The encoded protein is CSARPPSGYNEQFF.

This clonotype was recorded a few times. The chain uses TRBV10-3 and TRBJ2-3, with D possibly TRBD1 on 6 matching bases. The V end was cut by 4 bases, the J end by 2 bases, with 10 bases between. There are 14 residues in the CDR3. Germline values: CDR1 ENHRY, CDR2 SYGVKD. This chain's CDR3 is CAISAGQDTDTQYF. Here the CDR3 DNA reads TGTGCCATCAGTGCGGGACAAGACACAGATACGCAGTATTTT.

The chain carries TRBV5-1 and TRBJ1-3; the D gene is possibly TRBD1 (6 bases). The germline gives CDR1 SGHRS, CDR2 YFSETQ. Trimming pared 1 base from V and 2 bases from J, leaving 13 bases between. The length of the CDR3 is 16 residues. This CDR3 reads CASSLYTGGTGNTIYF. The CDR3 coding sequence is TGCGCCAGCAGCTTGTATACCGGGGGCACTGGAAACACCATATATTTT.

The CDR3, as DNA: TGTGCCAGCAGTTTAACCATAACAGGATCAGCTTTCTTT. Translated: CASSLTITGSAFF. The chain is built from TRBV28 and TRBJ1-1; perhaps TRBD1 as D (5 bases). V was shortened by 2 bases and J by 10 bases, with 14 bases between the two germline ends. The CDR3 covers 13 residues. The V gene's germline CDR1 is MDHEN and CDR2 SYDVKM.

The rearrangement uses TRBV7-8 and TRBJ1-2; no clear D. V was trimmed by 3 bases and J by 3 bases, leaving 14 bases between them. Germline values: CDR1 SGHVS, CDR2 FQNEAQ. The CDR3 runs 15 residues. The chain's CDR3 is CASSFQALRDYGYTF. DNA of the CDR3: TGTGCCAGCAGCTTCCAAGCTTTGAGAGACTATGGCTACACCTTC.

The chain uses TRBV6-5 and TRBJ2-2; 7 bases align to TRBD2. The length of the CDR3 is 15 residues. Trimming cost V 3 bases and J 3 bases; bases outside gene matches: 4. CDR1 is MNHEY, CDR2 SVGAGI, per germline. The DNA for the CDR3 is TGTGCCAGCAGTTATTTTCTAGCGGACACCGGGGAGCTGTTTTTT. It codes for CASSYFLADTGELFF.

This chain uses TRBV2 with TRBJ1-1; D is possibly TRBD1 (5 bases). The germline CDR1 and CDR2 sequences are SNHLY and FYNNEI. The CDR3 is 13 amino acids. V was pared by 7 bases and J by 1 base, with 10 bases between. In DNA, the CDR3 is TGTGCCAGCAAGGGGATCTCGAACACTGAAGCTTTCTTT. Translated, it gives CASKGISNTEAFF. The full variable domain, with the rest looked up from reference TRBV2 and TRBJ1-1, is EPEVTQTPSHQVTQMGQEVILRCVPISNHLYFYWYRQILGQKVEFLVSFYNNEISEKSEIFDDQFSVERPDGSNFTLKIRSTKLEDSAMYFCASKGISNTEAFFGQGTRLTVV.

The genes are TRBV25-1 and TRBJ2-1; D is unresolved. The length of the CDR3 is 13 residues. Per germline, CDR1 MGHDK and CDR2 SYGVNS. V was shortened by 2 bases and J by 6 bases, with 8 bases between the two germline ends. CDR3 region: CASSEGYGNEQFF. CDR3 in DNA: TGTGCCAGCAGTGAAGGGTATGGCAATGAGCAGTTCTTC.

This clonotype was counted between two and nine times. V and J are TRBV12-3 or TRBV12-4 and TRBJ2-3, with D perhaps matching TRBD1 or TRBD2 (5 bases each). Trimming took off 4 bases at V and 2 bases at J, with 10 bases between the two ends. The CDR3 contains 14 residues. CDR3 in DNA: TGTGCCAGCAGTTCGGGGCTCTTCACAGATACGCAGTATTTT. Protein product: CASSSGLFTDTQYF.

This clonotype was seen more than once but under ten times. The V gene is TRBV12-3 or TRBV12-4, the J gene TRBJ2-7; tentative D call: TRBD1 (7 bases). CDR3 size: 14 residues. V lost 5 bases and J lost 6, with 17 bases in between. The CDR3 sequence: CASSARGVSGEQYF. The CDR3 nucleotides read TGTGCCAGCAGTGCCAGGGGGGTTAGTGGCGAGCAGTACTTC.

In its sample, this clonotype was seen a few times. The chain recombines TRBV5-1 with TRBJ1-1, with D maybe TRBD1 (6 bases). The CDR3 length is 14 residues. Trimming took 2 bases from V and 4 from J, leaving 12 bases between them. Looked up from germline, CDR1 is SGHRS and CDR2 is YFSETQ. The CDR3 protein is CASSLYRGGTEAFF. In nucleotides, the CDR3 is TGCGCCAGCAGCTTATATAGAGGGGGCACTGAAGCTTTCTTT.

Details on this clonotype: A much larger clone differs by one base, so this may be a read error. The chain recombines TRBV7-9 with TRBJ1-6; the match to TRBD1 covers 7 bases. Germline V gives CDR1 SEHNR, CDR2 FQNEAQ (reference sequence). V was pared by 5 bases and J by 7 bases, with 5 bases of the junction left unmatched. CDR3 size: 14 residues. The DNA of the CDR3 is TGTGCCAGCAGCCCCGGGACAGACAATTCACCCCTCCACTTT. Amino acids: CASSPGTDNSPLHF.

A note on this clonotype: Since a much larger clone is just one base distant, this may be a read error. CDR3 nucleotides: TGTGCCAGCAGCTTAGCAGGGGACAATCAGCCCCAGCATTTT. This gives the protein CASSLAGDNQPQHF. The chain joins TRBV7-9 to TRBJ1-5, with TRBD1 as a possible D gene (5 bases). Germline V gene sequence: CDR1 SEHNR, CDR2 FQNEAQ (reference sequence). This CDR3 spans 14 amino acids. Trimming took off 0 bases at V and 3 bases at J, with 6 bases between the two ends. The whole variable domain, filled in from reference TRBV7-9 and TRBJ1-5, reads DTGVSQNPRHKITKRGQNVTFRCDPISEHNRLYWYRQTLGQGPEFLTYFQNEAQLEKSRLLSDRFSAERPKGSFSTLEIQRTEQGDSAMYLCASSLAGDNQPQHFGDGTRLSIL.

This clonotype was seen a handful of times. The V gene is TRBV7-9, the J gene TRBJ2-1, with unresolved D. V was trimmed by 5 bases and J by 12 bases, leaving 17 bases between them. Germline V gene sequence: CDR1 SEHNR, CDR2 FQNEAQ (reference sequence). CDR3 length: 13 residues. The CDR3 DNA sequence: TGTGCCAGCAGCCCCCAAGTTGAGTCAACGCAGTTCTTC. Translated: CASSPQVESTQFF.

The CDR3 DNA reads TGCGCCAGCAGCCCTGACCCAAGCTCCTACAATGAGCAGTTCTTC. Translated: CASSPDPSSYNEQFF. The genes are TRBV5-1 and TRBJ2-1; D is unresolved. Deletions cut 4 bases from V and 0 bases from J, with 11 bases between. This CDR3 comprises 15 residues. Germline CDR1 SGHRS, CDR2 YFSETQ.

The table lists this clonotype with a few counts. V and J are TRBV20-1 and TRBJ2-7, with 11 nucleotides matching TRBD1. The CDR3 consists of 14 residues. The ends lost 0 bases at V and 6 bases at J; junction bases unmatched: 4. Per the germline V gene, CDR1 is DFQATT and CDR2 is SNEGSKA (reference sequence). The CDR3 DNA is TGCAGTGCTAGAGACGGACAGGGGGCCGGCGAGCAGTACTTC. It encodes CSARDGQGAGEQYF.

CDR3 in amino acids: CSVRRRGDTDTQYF. CDR3 bases: TGCAGCGTTCGGCGCAGGGGGGACACAGATACGCAGTATTTT. This chain connects TRBV29-1 to TRBJ2-3, with a weak D call TRBD1 (7 bases). Germline lookup yields CDR1 SQVTM and CDR2 ANQGSEA. The CDR3 is 14 amino acids. Trimming left V 5 bases short and J 2 bases short, with 14 bases between.

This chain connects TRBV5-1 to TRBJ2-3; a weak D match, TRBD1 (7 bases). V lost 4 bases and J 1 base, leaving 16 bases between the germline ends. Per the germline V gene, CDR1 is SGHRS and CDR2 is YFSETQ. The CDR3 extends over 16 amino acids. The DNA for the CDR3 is TGCGCCAGCAGCGGGGGGACTGGGACAGGCACAGATACGCAGTATTTT. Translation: CASSGGTGTGTDTQYF. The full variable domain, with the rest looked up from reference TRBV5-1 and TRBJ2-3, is KAGVTQTPRYLIKTRGQQVTLSCSPISGHRSVSWYQQTPGQGLQFLFEYFSETQRNKGNFPGRFSGRQFSNSRSEMNVSTLELGDSALYLCASSGGTGTGTDTQYFGPGTRLTVL.

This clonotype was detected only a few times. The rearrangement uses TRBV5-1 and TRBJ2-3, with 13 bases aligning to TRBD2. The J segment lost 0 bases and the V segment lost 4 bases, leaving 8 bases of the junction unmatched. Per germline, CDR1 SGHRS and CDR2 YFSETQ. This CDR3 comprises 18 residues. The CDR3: CASSEGLAGDLSTDTQYF. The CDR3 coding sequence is TGCGCCAGCAGCGAAGGACTAGCGGGAGATCTTAGCACAGATACGCAGTATTTT.

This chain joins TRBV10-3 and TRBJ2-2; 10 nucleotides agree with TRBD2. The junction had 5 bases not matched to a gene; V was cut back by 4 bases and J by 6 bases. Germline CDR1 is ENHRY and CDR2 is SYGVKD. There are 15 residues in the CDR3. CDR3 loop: CAISGGLAGAGELFF. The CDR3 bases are TGTGCCATCAGTGGCGGGCTAGCGGGAGCCGGGGAGCTGTTTTTT.

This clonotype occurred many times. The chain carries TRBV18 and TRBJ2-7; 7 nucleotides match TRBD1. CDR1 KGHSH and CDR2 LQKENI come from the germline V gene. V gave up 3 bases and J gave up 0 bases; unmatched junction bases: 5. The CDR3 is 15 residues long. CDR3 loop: CASSPPTGSSYEQYF. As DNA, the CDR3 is TGTGCCAGCTCACCTCCGACAGGGAGCTCCTACGAGCAGTACTTC.

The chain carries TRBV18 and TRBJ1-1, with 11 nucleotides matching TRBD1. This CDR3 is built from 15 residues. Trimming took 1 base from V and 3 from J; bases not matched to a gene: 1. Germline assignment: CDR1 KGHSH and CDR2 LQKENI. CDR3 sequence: CASSPRDRGDTEAFF. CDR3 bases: TGTGCCAGCTCACCACGGGACAGGGGGGACACTGAAGCTTTCTTT.